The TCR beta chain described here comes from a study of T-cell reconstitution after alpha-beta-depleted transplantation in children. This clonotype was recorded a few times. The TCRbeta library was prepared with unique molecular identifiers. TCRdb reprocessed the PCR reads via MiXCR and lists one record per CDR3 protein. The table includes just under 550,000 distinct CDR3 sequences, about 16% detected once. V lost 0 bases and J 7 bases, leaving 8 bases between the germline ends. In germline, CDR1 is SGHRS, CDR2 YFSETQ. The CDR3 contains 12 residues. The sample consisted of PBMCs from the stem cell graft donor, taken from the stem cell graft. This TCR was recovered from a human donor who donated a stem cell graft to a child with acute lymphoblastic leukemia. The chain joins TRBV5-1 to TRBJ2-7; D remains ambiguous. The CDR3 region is CASSLDSIEQYF. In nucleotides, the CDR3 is TGCGCCAGCAGCTTGGACTCAATTGAGCAGTACTTC. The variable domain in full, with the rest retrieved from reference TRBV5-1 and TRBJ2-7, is KAGVTQTPRYLIKTRGQQVTLSCSPISGHRSVSWYQQTPGQGLQFLFEYFSETQRNKGNFPGRFSGRQFSNSRSEMNVSTLELGDSALYLCASSLDSIEQYFGPGTRLTVT.